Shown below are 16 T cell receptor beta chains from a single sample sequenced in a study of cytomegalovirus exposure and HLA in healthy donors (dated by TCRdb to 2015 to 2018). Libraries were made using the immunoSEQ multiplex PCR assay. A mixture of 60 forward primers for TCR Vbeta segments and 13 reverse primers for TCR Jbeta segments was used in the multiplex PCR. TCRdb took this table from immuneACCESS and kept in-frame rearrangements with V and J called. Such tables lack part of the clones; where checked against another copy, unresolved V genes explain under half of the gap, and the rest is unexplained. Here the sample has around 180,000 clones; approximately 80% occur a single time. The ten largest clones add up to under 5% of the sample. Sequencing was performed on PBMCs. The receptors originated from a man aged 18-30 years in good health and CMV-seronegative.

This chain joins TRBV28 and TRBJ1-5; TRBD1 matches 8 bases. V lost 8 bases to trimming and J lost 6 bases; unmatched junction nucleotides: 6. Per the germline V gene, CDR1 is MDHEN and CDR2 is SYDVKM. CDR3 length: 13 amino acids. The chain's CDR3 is CASHTQGGQPQHF. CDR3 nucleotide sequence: TGTGCCAGCCACACACAGGGGGGTCAGCCCCAGCATTTT.

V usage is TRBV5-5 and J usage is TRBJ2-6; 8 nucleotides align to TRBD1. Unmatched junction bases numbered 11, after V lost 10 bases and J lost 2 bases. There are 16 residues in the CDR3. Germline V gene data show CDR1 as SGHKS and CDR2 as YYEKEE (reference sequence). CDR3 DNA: TGTGCCTCACAACAGGGGGTCGATACTGGGGCCAACGTCCTGACTTTC. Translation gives CASQQGVDTGANVLTF.

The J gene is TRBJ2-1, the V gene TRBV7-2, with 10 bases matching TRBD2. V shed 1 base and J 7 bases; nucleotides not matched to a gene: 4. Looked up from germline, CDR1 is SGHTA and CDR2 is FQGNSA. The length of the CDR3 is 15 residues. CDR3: CASSLEGGLANEQFF. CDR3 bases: TGTGCCAGCAGCTTAGAGGGGGGACTAGCGAATGAGCAGTTCTTC.

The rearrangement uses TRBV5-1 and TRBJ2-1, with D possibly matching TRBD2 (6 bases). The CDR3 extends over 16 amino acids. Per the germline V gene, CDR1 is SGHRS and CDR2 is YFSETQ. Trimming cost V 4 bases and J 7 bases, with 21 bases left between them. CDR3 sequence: CASSPSGPSSENEQFF. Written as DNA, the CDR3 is TGCGCCAGCAGCCCCTCAGGGCCGTCTAGCGAAAATGAGCAGTTCTTC.

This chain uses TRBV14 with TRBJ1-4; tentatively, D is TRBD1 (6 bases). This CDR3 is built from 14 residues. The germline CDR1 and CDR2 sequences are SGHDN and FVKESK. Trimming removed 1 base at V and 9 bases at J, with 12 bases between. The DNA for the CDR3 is TGTGCCAGCAGCCAAGTGGGCCAGGGGCAAAAACTGTTTTTT. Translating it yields CASSQVGQGQKLFF.

CDR3 nucleotide sequence: TGTGCCAGCAGCCCACTAGGCAATCAGCCCCAGCATTTT. Encoded protein: CASSPLGNQPQHF. The V gene is TRBV6-5, the J gene TRBJ1-5; D remains ambiguous. The CDR3 runs to 13 residues. V gave up 6 bases and J gave up 2 bases, with 8 bases separating them. Germline values: CDR1 MNHEY, CDR2 SVGAGI.

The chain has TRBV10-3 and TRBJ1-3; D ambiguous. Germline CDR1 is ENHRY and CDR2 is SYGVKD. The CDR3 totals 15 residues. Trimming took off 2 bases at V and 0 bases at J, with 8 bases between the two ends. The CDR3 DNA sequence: TGTGCCATCAGTGAGATCGCAGGCTCTGGAAACACCATATATTTT. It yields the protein CAISEIAGSGNTIYF.

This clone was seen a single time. The DNA of the CDR3 is TGTGCCAGCAGCCAGGGGGCCTTAGACAATGAGCAGTTCTTC. Translated, it gives CASSQGALDNEQFF. This sequence joins TRBV7-3 and TRBJ2-1; the match to TRBD1 covers 8 bases. There are 14 residues in the CDR3. Trimming took 5 bases from V and 5 from J; bases not matched to a gene: 5. CDR1 and CDR2 from the germline V gene are SGHTA and FQGTGA.

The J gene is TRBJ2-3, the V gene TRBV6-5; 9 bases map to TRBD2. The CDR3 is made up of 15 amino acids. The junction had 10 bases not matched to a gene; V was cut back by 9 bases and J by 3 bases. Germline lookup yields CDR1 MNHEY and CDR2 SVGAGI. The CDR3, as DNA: TGTGCCAGTAAATTAGCGGGAGCGGGGACAGATACGCAGTATTTT. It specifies CASKLAGAGTDTQYF.

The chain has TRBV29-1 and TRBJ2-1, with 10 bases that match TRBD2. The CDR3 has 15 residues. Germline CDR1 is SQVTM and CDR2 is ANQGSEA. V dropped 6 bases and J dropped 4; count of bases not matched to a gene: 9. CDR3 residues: CSVPRTSGFYNEQFF. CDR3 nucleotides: TGCAGCGTGCCGAGGACTAGCGGATTTTACAATGAGCAGTTCTTC.

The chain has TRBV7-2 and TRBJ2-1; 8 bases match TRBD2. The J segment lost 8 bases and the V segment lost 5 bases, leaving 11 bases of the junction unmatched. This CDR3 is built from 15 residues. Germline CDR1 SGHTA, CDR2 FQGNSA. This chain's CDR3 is CASSKAAGEGYEQFF. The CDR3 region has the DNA TGTGCCAGCAGCAAAGCAGCGGGAGAGGGGTATGAGCAGTTCTTC.

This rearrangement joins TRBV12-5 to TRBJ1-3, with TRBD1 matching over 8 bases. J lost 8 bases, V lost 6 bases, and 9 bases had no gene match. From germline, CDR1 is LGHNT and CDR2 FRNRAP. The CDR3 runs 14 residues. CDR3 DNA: TGTGCTAGTGGCCAAGGGATACAGGGGGACACCATATATTTT. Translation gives CASGQGIQGDTIYF.

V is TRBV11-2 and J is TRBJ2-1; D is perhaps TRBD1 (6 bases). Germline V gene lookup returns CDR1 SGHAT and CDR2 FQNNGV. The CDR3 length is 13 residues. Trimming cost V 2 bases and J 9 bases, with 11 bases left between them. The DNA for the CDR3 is TGTGCCAGCAGCTTATTACAGGGTGTTGAGCAGTTCTTC. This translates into CASSLLQGVEQFF. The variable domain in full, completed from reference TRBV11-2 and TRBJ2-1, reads EAGVAQSPRYKIIEKRQSVAFWCNPISGHATLYWYQQILGQGPKLLIQFQNNGVVDDSQLPKDRFSAERLKGVDSTLKIQPAKLEDSAVYLCASSLLQGVEQFFGPGTRLTVL.

The CDR3 DNA reads as TGTGCCAGCAACCCAGGGGGCAATCAGCCCCAGCATTTT. Its translation: CASNPGGNQPQHF. The rearrangement joins TRBV2 to TRBJ1-5; possible D gene TRBD1, 6 bases. The length of the CDR3 is 13 residues. The germline gives CDR1 SNHLY, CDR2 FYNNEI. Trimming pared 7 bases from V and 2 bases from J, leaving 9 bases between.

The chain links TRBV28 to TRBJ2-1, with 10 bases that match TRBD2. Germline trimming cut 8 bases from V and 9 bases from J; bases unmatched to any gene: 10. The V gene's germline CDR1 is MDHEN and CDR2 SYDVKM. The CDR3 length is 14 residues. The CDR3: CASVPSASGSEQFF. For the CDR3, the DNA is TGTGCCAGCGTCCCTTCGGCTAGCGGGAGTGAGCAGTTCTTC.

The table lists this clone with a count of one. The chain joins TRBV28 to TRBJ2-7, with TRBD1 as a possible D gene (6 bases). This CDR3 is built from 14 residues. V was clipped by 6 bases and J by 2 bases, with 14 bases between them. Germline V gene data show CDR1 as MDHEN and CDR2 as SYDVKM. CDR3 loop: CASSSLDSPYEQYF. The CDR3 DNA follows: TGTGCCAGCAGCTCGCTGGACAGCCCCTACGAGCAGTACTTC.